The source of this T cell receptor beta chain is a study of molecular identifiers for immune sequencing clone quantification. Study summary: Replicate runs used RNA from about 19,000 or 110,000 naive CD8 cells, which was split five ways into aliquots, and four of those aliquots were then sequenced. Study outcomes and limitations: Clonotypes topping 20 RNA copies carried over 97% of effector molecules but under 1% of naive ones.

When naive CD8 T cells were sorted, they were gated as CD8+CD4-CCR7+CD45RA+. Comment on this clonotype: Its antigen is as yet unknown.

Methods described previously, with TCR primers listed, were used for bulk TCR libraries. In TCRdb, the PCR reads were re-called with MiXCR into one record per CDR3 protein. The sample gives about 630,000 distinct CDR3 sequences, roughly 25% of which show up once; 0.78% is in the top ten. This CDR3 region has 19 residues. V shed 4 bases and J 1 base; nucleotides not matched to a gene: 10. Per germline, CDR1 SEHNR and CDR2 FQNEAQ (reference sequence). The sequence was collected from a human donor in good health. Some libraries in this study had Jurkat cell RNA spiked in. The gene calls are TRBV7-9 and TRBJ2-1; 13 bases align to TRBD2. The sequenced material came from naive CD8+ T cells from blood, with Jurkat cell RNA spiked in. As for subset: FACS-sorted CD8+CD4-CCR7+CD45RA+ naive T cells. Written as DNA, the CDR3 is TGTGCCAGCAGCTCATCGGGACTAGCGGGGCAGGGGTCCTACAATGAGCAGTTCTTC. This gives the protein CASSSSGLAGQGSYNEQFF.